The 13 T cell receptor beta chains listed next were all sequenced from one sample in a study of sequential checkpoint blockade in melanoma. Assay used: immunoSEQ multiplex PCR; TCRdb lists only in-frame clones, some missing. The table shows 23,000 or so clones, with roughly 75% occurring only once. Stated treatment: randomized to nivolumab then ipilimumab (arm A) or the reverse (arm B). Sequenced here: CD8+ T cells sorted from blood (inferred from file names), sampled from a patient given nivolumab and ipilimumab in sequence. All receptors derive from a human donor with melanoma.

This clone is medium-sized within its sample. This rearrangement joins TRBV7-3 to TRBJ2-7, with 8 positions matching TRBD1. With 5 bases clipped from V and 4 bases from J, the junction kept 7 bases outside the gene matches. Germline V lookup: CDR1 SGHTA, CDR2 FQGTGA. The CDR3 runs 14 residues. DNA for the CDR3: TGTGCCAGCAGCGCGACAGGGGCGGGATACGAGCAGTACTTC. It yields the protein CASSATGAGYEQYF.

The chain joins TRBV19 to TRBJ2-1, with D perhaps TRBD1 (6 bases). The germline V gene encodes CDR1 LNHDA and CDR2 SQIVND (reference sequence). The CDR3 runs to 12 residues. The germline V and J ends were trimmed by 6 bases and 6 bases, with 9 bases remaining between them. DNA of the CDR3: TGTGCCAGTAGAGGGGGTGGCAATGAGCAGTTCTTC. Protein: CASRGGGNEQFF.

The CDR3 DNA reads as TGTGCCAGCAGCCTTCTCCCGGGAAATTATGGCTACACCTTC. Its translation is CASSLLPGNYGYTF. This chain links TRBV5-3 with TRBJ1-2; unclear D gene. TRBV5-3 belongs to the ORF category, with a function that is uncertain. The CDR3 extends over 14 amino acids. Trimming took 8 bases from V and 5 from J, leaving 19 bases between them.

The chain links TRBV9 to TRBJ2-5; a weak D match, TRBD1 (5 bases). The ends were cut back, 2 bases at V and 5 bases at J, with 16 bases in the middle. The CDR3 has 15 amino acids. CDR1 SGDLS and CDR2 YYNGEE come from the germline V gene. The CDR3 DNA sequence: TGTGCCAGCAGCGTCGATTGGGGCTTGGCCGAGACCCAGTACTTC. Its translation: CASSVDWGLAETQYF. The variable domain in full, with the rest retrieved from reference TRBV9 and TRBJ2-5, is DSGVTQTPKHLITATGQRVTLRCSPRSGDLSVYWYQQSLDQGLQFLIQYYNGEERAKGNILERFSAQQFPDLHSELNLSSLELGDSALYFCASSVDWGLAETQYFGPGTRLLVL.

The chain recombines TRBV7-9 with TRBJ2-3; 10 bases are a match to TRBD2. The V segment lost 2 bases and the J segment 4 bases; nucleotides outside the gene matches: 3. The germline V gene has CDR1 SEHNR and CDR2 FQNEAQ (reference sequence). This CDR3 has 15 amino acids. Here the CDR3 reads CASSLSSGGADTQYF. The CDR3, as DNA: TGTGCCAGCAGCTTATCCAGCGGGGGGGCAGATACGCAGTATTTT.

This chain connects TRBV9 to TRBJ1-1; D is perhaps TRBD1 (6 bases). The CDR3 is made up of 15 amino acids. V dropped 2 bases and J dropped 3 bases, with 14 bases sitting between them. Germline V gene sequence: CDR1 SGDLS, CDR2 YYNGEE. In DNA form, the CDR3 reads TGTGCCAGCAGCGTGTCAGGGGACCCTTACACTGAAGCTTTCTTT. Translation gives CASSVSGDPYTEAFF.

The chain links TRBV2 to TRBJ1-1; a possible D gene is TRBD1 (5 bases). The CDR3 sequence is 16 residues long. Germline lookup yields CDR1 SNHLY and CDR2 FYNNEI. V lost 11 bases and J 4 bases, leaving 26 bases between the germline ends. The CDR3: CAGASGPISIGTEAFF. As DNA, the CDR3 is TGTGCCGGGGCCTCCGGGCCAATCTCGATAGGCACTGAAGCTTTCTTT. Supplemented by reference TRBV2 and TRBJ1-1, the full variable domain reads EPEVTQTPSHQVTQMGQEVILRCVPISNHLYFYWYRQILGQKVEFLVSFYNNEISEKSEIFDDQFSVERPDGSNFTLKIRSTKLEDSAMYFCAGASGPISIGTEAFFGQGTRLTVV.

The genes are TRBV7-8 and TRBJ2-1, with 8 bases fitting TRBD1. The length of the CDR3 is 12 residues. Looked up from germline, CDR1 is SGHVS and CDR2 is FQNEAQ. V trimming: 5 bases; J trimming: 9 bases; junction bases outside the gene matches: 3. CDR3 sequence: CASSPTGGEQFF. The CDR3 DNA sequence: TGTGCCAGCAGCCCCACAGGGGGTGAGCAGTTCTTC. Full variable domain (remainder filled in from reference TRBV7-8 and TRBJ2-1): GAGVSQSPRYKVAKRGQDVALRCDPISGHVSLFWYQQALGQGPEFLTYFQNEAQLDKSGLPSDRFFAERPEGSVSTLKIQRTQQEDSAVYLCASSPTGGEQFFGPGTRLTVL.

The rearrangement joins TRBV7-9 to TRBJ2-7, with 9 bases that match TRBD1. With V trimmed by 3 bases and J by 5 bases, 8 bases remained unmatched. Germline CDR1 is SEHNR and CDR2 is FQNEAQ (reference sequence). This CDR3 contains 15 residues. The chain's CDR3 is CASSFGGQGNHEQYF. The CDR3 DNA reads TGTGCCAGCAGCTTTGGTGGACAGGGGAACCACGAGCAGTACTTC.

The table lists this clone with a count of one. This chain joins TRBV6-5 and TRBJ1-2, with TRBD1 identical over 7 bases. CDR3 length: 14 amino acids. The germline V gene has CDR1 MNHEY and CDR2 SVGAGI. V shed 6 bases and J 0 bases; nucleotides not matched to a gene: 4. The CDR3 DNA sequence: TGTGCCAGCAGCACCGGGACAGCTAACTATGGCTACACCTTC. Protein sequence: CASSTGTANYGYTF.

The rearrangement uses TRBV10-1 and TRBJ2-2; D gene unclear. Deletions cut 0 bases from V and 5 bases from J, with 7 bases between. Germline V gene sequence: CDR1 WNHNN, CDR2 SYGVQD (reference sequence). This CDR3 comprises 14 residues. For the CDR3, the DNA is TGCGCCAGCAGTGAGTCGTACGGGACCGGGGAGCTGTTTTTT. This encodes CASSESYGTGELFF.

This chain links TRBV6-6 with TRBJ1-2; 8 bases match TRBD1. CDR3 length: 14 residues. Germline values: CDR1 MNHNY, CDR2 SVGAGI (reference sequence). The J segment lost 6 bases and the V segment lost 6 bases, leaving 9 bases of the junction unmatched. CDR3 bases: TGTGCCAGCAGGCAGGGGGCGGCTATCGATGGCTACACCTTC. It encodes CASRQGAAIDGYTF.

The rearrangement uses TRBV5-4 and TRBJ2-3, with D possibly matching TRBD2 (6 bases). The V gene lost 4 bases and the J gene lost 6 bases, with 18 bases spanning the gap. This CDR3 has 15 amino acids. Germline loops: CDR1 SGHNT, CDR2 YYREEE (reference sequence). CDR3 DNA: TGTGCCAGCAGCCCCCGGGGGAACCCGGTGGATACGCAGTATTTT. Protein: CASSPRGNPVDTQYF.